The rows below give T cell receptor beta chains drawn from one sample of a study of blood T cells in healthy people across ages. TCRdb used MiXCR to reprocess the 5' RACE reads, holding one entry per CDR3 protein. The sample includes 450,000 to 600,000 distinct CDR3 sequences, roughly a quarter seen only once; the top ten take over 3.5%. Another study also made use of these data, one on T cells of mothers and their children.

Material: blood. These receptors all come from a boy aged 2 to 10 in good health. CDR3s include the opening cysteine and the closing phenylalanine or tryptophan. D genes are given only for firm matches. Rows may omit the clone size; those that give it use once, few, many or a size class.

TRBV4-2	.	.	TRBJ1-4	TGTGCCAGCAGCCCATGGAGGGGTTCTAATGAAAAACTGTTTTTT	CASSPWRGSNEKLFF
TRBV11-2	.	many	TRBJ2-1	TGTGCCAGCAGCGCCACGTGGGACAAGGACAATGAGCAGTTCTTC	CASSATWDKDNEQFF
TRBV7-3	.	few	TRBJ2-6	TGTGCCAGCCGGGACGGATACTCTGGGGCCAACGTCCTGACTTTC	CASRDGYSGANVLTF
TRBV7-2	TRBD2	.	TRBJ2-4	TGTGCCAGCAGCCGAGCGGGGGTGAAAAACATTCAGTACTTC	CASSRAGVKNIQYF
TRBV25-1	.	.	TRBJ2-1	TGTGCCAGCAGTGCTGGGAGTCTCTACAATGAGCAGTTCTTC	CASSAGSLYNEQFF
TRBV10-2	TRBD2	few	TRBJ2-7	TGCGCCAGCAGTCTAGCGGGAGCCCTAAACTACGAGCAGTACTTC	CASSLAGALNYEQYF
TRBV28	TRBD1	few	TRBJ2-7	TGTGCCAGCAGTTTATCTAGACAGGGCTACGAGCAGTACTTC	CASSLSRQGYEQYF
TRBV6-5	.	few	TRBJ1-2	TGTGCCAGCAGTTACTCCAGTTCTAACTATGGCTACACCTTC	CASSYSSSNYGYTF
TRBV7-9	.	.	TRBJ1-2	TGTGCCAGCAGCCCAGGCGGAGGGACCGGGCTTGGCTACACCTTC	CASSPGGGTGLGYTF
TRBV30	.	.	TRBJ2-3	TGTGCCTGGAGTGTACTTGATACGCAGTATTTT	CAWSVLDTQYF
TRBV29-1	TRBD2	few	TRBJ2-5	TGCAGCGTTGAGGGGGGAGGGATCTGGGAGACCCAGTACTTC	CSVEGGGIWETQYF
TRBV12-3/TRBV12-4	.	.	TRBJ2-1	TGTGCCAGCAGTTTTATGGATGAGCAGTTCTTC	CASSFMDEQFF
TRBV9	TRBD1	few	TRBJ2-2	TGTGCCAGCAACCCTAGGGACAGGGCGAACACCGGGGAGCTGTTTTTT	CASNPRDRANTGELFF
TRBV7-2	TRBD2	once	TRBJ2-3	TGTGCCAGCAGCCCCTCTCCAGGACTAGCTAGAGCAGATACGCAGTATTTT	CASSPSPGLARADTQYF
TRBV29-1	TRBD1	few	TRBJ1-2	TGCAGCGTTGGGGACAGCCCCTATGGCTACACCTTC	CSVGDSPYGYTF
TRBV5-1	TRBD2	few	TRBJ2-1	TGCGCCAGCAGCTTGGGTCTAAGACTAGCACGGGAAGACTCCTACAATGAGCAGTTCTTC	CASSLGLRLAREDSYNEQFF
TRBV7-2	.	many	TRBJ1-2	TGTGCCAGCAGCTTAGCACCGGGGGGCTGGGGATATGGCTACACCTTC	CASSLAPGGWGYGYTF
TRBV20-1	.	many	TRBJ1-4	TGCAGTGCTAGTCCCAGCATAAATGAAAAACTGTTTTTT	CSASPSINEKLFF
TRBV30	.	.	TRBJ1-4	TGTGCCTGGAGACAACAAACAGGTTTTATGGATGAAAAACTGTTTTTT	CAWRQQTGFMDEKLFF
TRBV11-2	TRBD2	few	TRBJ2-5	TGTGCCAGCAGCTTAGATTCACTAGCGGGGCCTGAGCAGCTCTTC	CASSLDSLAGPEQLF
TRBV20-1	.	.	TRBJ1-1	TGCAGTGCTAGAGATCCAGGGCCGAACACTGAAGCTTTCTTT	CSARDPGPNTEAFF
TRBV2	.	.	TRBJ1-1	TGTGCCAGCAGACCCACAGGGAACACTGAAGCTTTCTTT	CASRPTGNTEAFF
TRBV12-3/TRBV12-4	TRBD2	.	TRBJ2-7	TGTGCCAGCAGGAGCGGGGGGAGCTACGAGCAGTACTTC	CASRSGGSYEQYF
TRBV20-1	.	.	TRBJ2-4	TGCAGTCGCTCTCGGGGGCATAAAAACATTCAGTACTTC	CSRSRGHKNIQYF
TRBV7-9	.	.	TRBJ2-5	TGTGCCAGCAGTTCTCAGGCTCAAGAGACCCAGTACTTC	CASSSQAQETQYF
TRBV20-1	TRBD1	few	TRBJ2-5	TGCAGTGCAAGCCCGTCGGACAGGGGGGCAGAGACCCAGTACTTC	CSASPSDRGAETQYF
TRBV12-3/TRBV12-4	TRBD1	.	TRBJ1-4	TGTGCCAGCAGTTCGCAGGGGGGTTATGAAAAACTGTTTTTT	CASSSQGGYEKLFF
TRBV10-3	.	many	TRBJ2-7	TGTGCCATCAGTGATGGGGTACAGTACGAGCAGTACTTC	CAISDGVQYEQYF
TRBV4-1	TRBD1	few	TRBJ2-1	TGCGCCAGCAGCCAAGATGAGGGACAGGGCGCCTACAATGAGCAGTTCTTC	CASSQDEGQGAYNEQFF
TRBV14	.	.	TRBJ2-1	TGTGCCAGCAGCCAAGATACGGGGAGGCCCTACAATGAGCAGTTCTTC	CASSQDTGRPYNEQFF
TRBV6-6	.	.	TRBJ1-2	TGTGCCAGCAGAACGCCGGGGAGCTCTGGCTACACCTTC	CASRTPGSSGYTF
TRBV2	TRBD1	few	TRBJ2-5	TGTGCCAGCAGACGGGACAGGACGGCGGAGACCCAGTACTTC	CASRRDRTAETQYF
TRBV7-2	TRBD1	.	TRBJ1-2	TGTGCCAGCAGCCCCCACAGGGGTGGCTACACCTTC	CASSPHRGGYTF
TRBV20-1	.	.	TRBJ1-1	TGCAGTGCTAGAGGAATGGTAGCGACTGAAGCTTTCTTT	CSARGMVATEAFF
TRBV19	TRBD1	.	TRBJ1-2	TGTGCCAGTAGTTTCTGGACAGGGTCAGACTATGGCTACACCTTC	CASSFWTGSDYGYTF
TRBV29-1	.	.	TRBJ1-1	TGCAGCGGAAGGACAGAGGTCACTGAAGCTTTCTTT	CSGRTEVTEAFF
TRBV6-2/TRBV6-3	.	once	TRBJ2-5	TGTGCCAGCAGTACCAATTCAGGAGGCCAAGAGACCCAGTACTTC	CASSTNSGGQETQYF
TRBV9	.	few	TRBJ1-2	TGTGCCAGCAGCCCCCTGGGGGCGGGAGCCTATGGCTACACCTTC	CASSPLGAGAYGYTF
TRBV3-1	.	few	TRBJ2-5	TGTGCCAGCAGCCAAGATGCCTATACGGAGACCCAGTACTTC	CASSQDAYTETQYF
TRBV12-3/TRBV12-4	.	.	TRBJ2-7	TGTGCCAGCAGTTTAAACCGAGATTACGAGCAGTGCTTC	CASSLNRDYEQCF
TRBV11-2	.	many	TRBJ1-2	TGTGCCAGCAGCTTTGTGGGGGATGGCTACACCTTC	CASSFVGDGYTF
TRBV24-1	TRBD2	few	TRBJ2-3	TGTGCCACCGCAACTAGCGGGAGCACAGATACGCAGTATTTT	CATATSGSTDTQYF
TRBV7-2	.	.	TRBJ2-7	TGTGCCAGCAGCTTAGAGTATAGCGTGCCGACCTACGAGCAGTACTTC	CASSLEYSVPTYEQYF
TRBV10-2	.	.	TRBJ2-5	TGCGCCAGCAGAACTACAGGGACTCGGGTGGAGACCCAGTACTTC	CASRTTGTRVETQYF
TRBV20-1	TRBD1	.	TRBJ2-4	TGCAGTGCTTTCGACAGGGGCTACAAAAACATTCAGTACTTC	CSAFDRGYKNIQYF